The T cell receptor beta chain under discussion was sequenced for a study of blood T cells in healthy people across ages. The CDR3 covers 16 residues. Germline lookup yields CDR1 MNHEY and CDR2 SVGEGT. Trimming stripped 1 base from V and 2 bases from J, with 15 bases between. The authors ran a second PCR of roughly 6 to 12 cycles using a sample-barcoded 5' primer and a J-beta primer mix. MiXCR was run by TCRdb on the 5' RACE reads, yielding one entry per CDR3 protein. The sample includes around 700,000 distinct CDR3 sequences, 20% to 30% of them seen just once. This clonotype appeared a few times. This sample also appeared in a second study, on T cells of mothers and their children. In that study: The yield was over 8.5 million TCR beta CDR3 reads from each mother and approximately 3.1 million from each child.

The genes are TRBV6-2 or TRBV6-3 and TRBJ2-7; unclear D gene. The specimen was blood. This TCR derives from a boy aged 5-17 years in good health. The CDR3 here is CASSYLPERSTYEQYF. The CDR3 DNA follows: TGTGCCAGCAGTTACTTGCCGGAACGAAGCACCTACGAGCAGTACTTC.